The 2 T cell receptor beta chains below all came from one sample that was sequenced in a study of blood T cell repertoires in COVID-19. Sequenced by immunoSEQ multiplex PCR; TCRdb stores in-frame clones only, minus some. The sample has 120,000 or so clones, around two thirds seen once. Sequenced material: peripheral blood. The receptors shown here come from a woman between 70 and 85 years old with acute or convalescent COVID-19.

The chain employs TRBV10-2 and TRBJ2-7; no reliable D call. Germline CDR1 and CDR2: WSHSY and SAAADI. V dropped 1 base and J dropped 3 bases, with 4 bases sitting between them. The CDR3 loop spans 12 amino acids. Here the CDR3 reads CASSEWSYEQYF. The CDR3 DNA reads as TGCGCCAGCAGTGAGTGGAGCTACGAGCAGTACTTC.

This clone is a singleton in its sample. The CDR3 bases are TGTGCCAGCAGCCCTCGGGGGACTAGCGGGGGAGCCTACGAGCAGTACTTC. The encoded protein is CASSPRGTSGGAYEQYF. The V gene is TRBV14, the J gene TRBJ2-7; 14 bases are shared with TRBD2. This CDR3 has 17 amino acids. Trimming cost V 4 bases and J 2 bases; bases outside gene matches: 7. Germline V lookup: CDR1 SGHDN, CDR2 FVKESK.